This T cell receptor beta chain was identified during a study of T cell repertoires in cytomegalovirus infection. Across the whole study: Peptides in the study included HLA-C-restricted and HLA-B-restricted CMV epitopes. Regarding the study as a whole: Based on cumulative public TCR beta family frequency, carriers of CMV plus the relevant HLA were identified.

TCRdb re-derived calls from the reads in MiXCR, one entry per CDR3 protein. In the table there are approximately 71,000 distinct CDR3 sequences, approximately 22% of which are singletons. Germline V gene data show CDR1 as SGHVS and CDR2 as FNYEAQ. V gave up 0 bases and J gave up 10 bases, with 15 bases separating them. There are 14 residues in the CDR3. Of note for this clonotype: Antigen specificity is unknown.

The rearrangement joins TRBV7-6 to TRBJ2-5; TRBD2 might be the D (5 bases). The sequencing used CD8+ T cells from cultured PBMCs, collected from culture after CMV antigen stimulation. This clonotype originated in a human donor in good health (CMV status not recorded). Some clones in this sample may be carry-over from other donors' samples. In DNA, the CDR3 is TGTGCCAGCAGCTTAGCGGCGGGCCCTCTAGACCAGTACTTC. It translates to CASSLAAGPLDQYF.